These 10 T cell receptor beta chains share one sample of origin, sequenced in a study of OX40 agonist ivuxolimab in advanced cancers. The repertoire was sequenced with immunoSEQ multiplex PCR; TCRdb's copy has only in-frame clones and lacks some. The sample has some 14,000 clones, about 93% seen once. The input for sequencing was CD4+ or CD8+ T cells sorted from blood, taken in a trial of the OX40 agonist ivuxolimab. The receptors originated from an adult with an advanced solid tumor such as melanoma, head and neck, liver or kidney cancer.

The CDR3 spells CASSFVDRGADTGELFF. CDR3 bases: TGTGCCAGCAGTTTCGTCGACAGGGGTGCGGACACCGGGGAGCTGTTTTTT. The rearrangement links TRBV28 to TRBJ2-2; 8 bases fit TRBD1. The germline CDR1 and CDR2 sequences are MDHEN and SYDVKM. CDR3 size: 17 residues. V trimming: 3 bases; J trimming: 3 bases; junction bases outside the gene matches: 9.

This chain uses TRBV28 with TRBJ2-1; TRBD2 agrees at 9 bases. V shed 6 bases and J 7 bases; nucleotides not matched to a gene: 7. Germline CDR1 is MDHEN and CDR2 is SYDVKM. CDR3 size: 14 residues. The CDR3 protein is CASSISGRMNEQFF. CDR3 nucleotides: TGTGCCAGCAGCATTAGCGGGAGAATGAATGAGCAGTTCTTC.

The chain employs TRBV4-3 and TRBJ1-1; 10 bases line up with TRBD1. The germline V gene has CDR1 LGHNA and CDR2 YSLEER. There are 16 residues in the CDR3. V lost 0 bases and J lost 5; bases outside the gene matches: 6. CDR3 DNA sequence: TGCGCCAGCAGCCAAGACCCAGGACAGGGGGTTACTGAAGCTTTCTTT. It codes for CASSQDPGQGVTEAFF.

The rearrangement joins TRBV2 to TRBJ2-2; D is undetermined. CDR3 length: 12 residues. The germline V gene encodes CDR1 SNHLY and CDR2 FYNNEI. The V and J ends lost 3 bases and 9 bases respectively, with 8 bases between them. For the CDR3, the DNA is TGTGCCAGCAGTGACCTTGCAAGGGAGCTGTTTTTT. This translates into CASSDLARELFF.

The V call is TRBV28, the J call TRBJ2-1; D unresolved. Trimming took 4 bases from V and 3 from J, leaving 10 bases between them. This CDR3 is 14 amino acids long. CDR1 MDHEN and CDR2 SYDVKM come from the germline V gene. The CDR3 reads CASSSLTLYNEQFF. CDR3 DNA: TGTGCCAGCAGTTCCCTGACTCTCTACAATGAGCAGTTCTTC.

CDR3 sequence reads: CASSQAAGQDNYGYTF. The CDR3 coding sequence is TGTGCCAGCTCACAAGCTGCGGGACAGGATAACTATGGCTACACCTTC. The chain carries TRBV18 and TRBJ1-2; the match to TRBD1 covers 8 bases. The CDR3 has 16 residues. Trimming at V came to 4 bases and at J to 1 base, leaving 8 bases not matched to a gene. Germline V lookup: CDR1 KGHSH, CDR2 LQKENI.

V gene TRBV2 combines with J gene TRBJ2-7; no definite D call. Germline V gene sequence: CDR1 SNHLY, CDR2 FYNNEI. CDR3 size: 12 residues. With 5 bases removed from V and 2 bases from J, the gap between germline ends came to 7 bases. CDR3: CASSQLAYEQYF. DNA for the CDR3: TGTGCCAGCAGTCAGCTAGCCTACGAGCAGTACTTC.

The chain combines TRBV6-9 with TRBJ2-7; possibly TRBD1 for D (6 bases). Germline CDR1 reads MNHGY; CDR2 reads SVAAGI. This CDR3 comprises 15 residues. Deletions cut 5 bases from V and 2 bases from J, with 16 bases between. The CDR3, as DNA: TGTGCCAGCAGTGTACAGGGCTTCGCTGCCTACGAGCAGTACTTC. Protein: CASSVQGFAAYEQYF.

By share, this clone ranks as medium-sized (0.01 to 0.1%). This sequence joins TRBV10-2 and TRBJ1-1, with no clear D. Germline V lookup: CDR1 WSHSY, CDR2 SAAADI. The V end was cut by 6 bases, the J end by 11 bases, with 13 bases between. The CDR3 has 11 residues. This CDR3 is CASRTSVGAFF. For the CDR3, the DNA is TGCGCCAGCAGGACGTCGGTGGGGGCTTTCTTT.

This clone was seen a handful of times. The V call is TRBV27, the J call TRBJ1-5; a possible D gene is TRBD1 (5 bases). This CDR3 has 15 amino acids. V lost 3 bases and J 3 bases, leaving 12 bases between the germline ends. Germline V lookup: CDR1 MNHEY, CDR2 SMNVEV (reference sequence). DNA for the CDR3: TGTGCCAGCAGTTTGCGGGGGACCTACAATCAGCCCCAGCATTTT. It yields the protein CASSLRGTYNQPQHF.